Below, one T cell receptor beta chain is given with its context. This specimen belongs to a study of shared clonotypes between healthy human individuals. CD45RA+ naive and CD45RA-negative memory subsets were separated from CD4+ cells. Repertoires were generated with immunoSEQ multiplex PCR, while TCRdb's copy carries only in-frame clones and drops some. This sample has millions of clones; roughly 94% occur once, and the top ten carry roughly 0.13%. Germline CDR1 reads MNHNS; CDR2 reads SASEGT. The CDR3 is 17 amino acids. Between the trimmed V and J ends, which lost 4 bases and 5 bases, there was a span of 20 bases.

The J gene is TRBJ1-4, the V gene TRBV6-1, with a weak D call TRBD1 (6 bases). This clonotype originated in a man between 18 and 29 years old in good health. Material for sequencing was naive CD4+ T cells sorted from blood. Noted subset: CD45RA+ positively selected. The CDR3 sequence: CASSGALQLGGNEKLFF. The CDR3 DNA is TGTGCCAGCAGTGGGGCCTTACAGTTAGGGGGAAATGAAAAACTGTTTTTT.